A single sample is the source of the 10 T cell receptor beta chains below, sequenced in a study of control samples from healthy donors and cancer patients. Here immunoSEQ multiplex PCR was the method, and the copy in TCRdb shows in-frame clones only, minus some. Among under 75,000 clones listed, approximately 90% were seen once. Sequenced input: PBMCs. The origin of the receptors is a woman aged 45-59 years with colorectal cancer.

The chain has TRBV11-2 and TRBJ1-1; no reliable D call. CDR1 and CDR2 (germline): SGHAT, FQNNGV. The CDR3 spans 14 residues. Trimming removed 1 base from V and 2 bases from J, with 8 bases in between. The CDR3 region is CASSLGALNTEAFF. The CDR3 DNA follows: TGTGCCAGCAGCTTAGGGGCACTAAACACTGAAGCTTTCTTT.

The genes are TRBV13 and TRBJ2-1; the match to TRBD2 covers 12 bases. This CDR3 comprises 16 residues. The V gene end was trimmed by 5 bases and the J gene end by 3 bases; junction bases not matched to a gene: 5. Germline assignment: CDR1 PRHDT and CDR2 FYEKMQ (reference sequence). DNA of the CDR3: TGTGCCAGCAGCCCGACTAGCGGGGGAGGCTACAATGAGCAGTTCTTC. It translates to CASSPTSGGGYNEQFF. Full variable domain (remainder filled in from reference TRBV13 and TRBJ2-1): AAGVIQSPRHLIKEKRETATLKCYPIPRHDTVYWYQQGPGQDPQFLISFYEKMQSDKGSIPDRFSAQQFSDYHSELNMSSLELGDSALYFCASSPTSGGGYNEQFFGPGTRLTVL.

This chain joins TRBV9 and TRBJ2-5; D not resolved. V lost 3 bases to trimming and J lost 5 bases, with 8 bases between them. Germline lookup yields CDR1 SGDLS and CDR2 YYNGEE. The CDR3 length is 12 residues. The CDR3 nucleotides are TGTGCCAGCAGCGGCAGACTTGAGACCCAGTACTTC. This codes for CASSGRLETQYF.

In its sample, this clone was seen a few times. V is TRBV3-1 (or the pseudogene TRBV3-2) and J is TRBJ2-2, with 8 nucleotides matching TRBD2. The trim removed 2 bases at V and 5 bases at J, leaving 4 bases unmatched. The CDR3 sequence is 15 residues long. Germline-derived CDR1 and CDR2 are LGHDT and YNNKEL (reference sequence). CDR3 nucleotides: TGTGCCAGCAGCCAACCGGGACTAGGAACCGGGGAGCTGTTTTTT. It yields the protein CASSQPGLGTGELFF.

The J gene is TRBJ1-2, the V gene TRBV30; D is uncertain. CDR1 and CDR2 (germline): GTSNPN, SVGIG (reference sequence). CDR3 length: 11 residues. CDR3 sequence: CACAVGYGYTF. The CDR3 bases are TGTGCATGTGCGGTAGGCTATGGCTACACCTTC.

The genes are TRBV5-1 and TRBJ2-3, with a tentative D call TRBD1 (5 bases). V was pared by 6 bases and J by 2 bases, with 16 bases between. The CDR3 is 15 residues long. CDR1 is SGHRS, CDR2 YFSETQ, per germline. CDR3 in amino acids: CASNQGVTDTDTQYF. CDR3 bases: TGCGCCAGCAACCAGGGTGTTACCGACACAGATACGCAGTATTTT.

CDR3 in amino acids: CASSQAEANYGYTF. CDR3 nucleotide sequence: TGTGCCAGCAGCCAGGCAGAAGCTAACTATGGCTACACCTTC. J is TRBJ1-2 and V is TRBV6-5, with D unclear. The CDR3 sequence is 14 residues long. Trimming pared 6 bases from V and 0 bases from J, leaving 11 bases between. Germline CDR1 reads MNHEY; CDR2 reads SVGAGI.

The V and J genes are TRBV19 and TRBJ2-4, with D possibly being TRBD1 (5 bases). The CDR3 has 15 residues. Germline lookup yields CDR1 LNHDA and CDR2 SQIVND (reference sequence). Trimming cost V 1 base and J 7 bases, with 14 bases left between them. The CDR3 loop reads CASSIALDSPNIQYF. The CDR3 DNA reads as TGTGCCAGTAGTATAGCTCTTGACAGTCCCAACATTCAGTACTTC.

This clone was counted a single time. The CDR3 here is CASSRLDTISDTQYF. For the CDR3, the DNA is TGTGCCAGCAGTCGTTTGGACACTATTTCTGATACGCAGTATTTT. This chain uses TRBV5-6 with TRBJ2-3, with D tentatively TRBD1 (5 bases). V lost 5 bases, J lost 6 bases, and 19 bases lay in between. The germline V gene encodes CDR1 SGHDT and CDR2 YYEEEE. CDR3 size: 15 residues.

Here the CDR3 reads CAWGRHSFSFNEKLFF. The CDR3 DNA sequence: TGTGCCTGGGGGAGACACTCTTTTTCTTTTAATGAAAAACTGTTTTTT. This chain links TRBV30 with TRBJ1-4; D unresolved. CDR3 length equals 16 residues. The germline gives CDR1 GTSNPN, CDR2 SVGIG (reference sequence). V lost 5 bases to trimming and J lost 4 bases, with 20 bases between them. Full variable domain (missing parts from reference TRBV30 and TRBJ1-4): SQTIHQWPATLVQPVGSPLSLECTVEGTSNPNLYWYRQAAGRGLQLLFYSVGIGQISSEVPQNLSASRPQDRQFILSSKKLLLSDSGFYLCAWGRHSFSFNEKLFFGSGTQLSVL.